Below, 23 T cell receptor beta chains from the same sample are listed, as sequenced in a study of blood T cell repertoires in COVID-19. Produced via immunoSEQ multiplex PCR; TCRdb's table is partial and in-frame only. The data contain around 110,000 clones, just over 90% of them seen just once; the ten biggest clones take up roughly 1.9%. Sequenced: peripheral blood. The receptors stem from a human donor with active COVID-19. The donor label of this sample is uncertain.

The CDR3 coding sequence is TGTGCCAGCAGCTTAGTAACAGCGGGGGGCCCTCGTGGGACCCAGTACTTC. It translates to CASSLVTAGGPRGTQYF. V usage is TRBV7-9 and J usage is TRBJ2-5, with 9 bases fitting TRBD2. This CDR3 has 17 residues. CDR1 and CDR2 (germline): SEHNR, FQNEAQ (reference sequence). Trimming cost V 1 base and J 7 bases; bases outside gene matches: 13.

The CDR3 loop reads CASSLLGEGGNTIYF. CDR3 nucleotide sequence: TGTGCCAGCAGTTTATTAGGGGAGGGTGGAAACACCATATATTTT. The chain recombines TRBV27 with TRBJ1-3, with D possibly being TRBD1 (5 bases). This CDR3 spans 15 amino acids. With 1 base removed from V and 3 bases from J, the gap between germline ends came to 10 bases. CDR1 is MNHEY and CDR2 is SMNVEV in the germline V gene (reference sequence).

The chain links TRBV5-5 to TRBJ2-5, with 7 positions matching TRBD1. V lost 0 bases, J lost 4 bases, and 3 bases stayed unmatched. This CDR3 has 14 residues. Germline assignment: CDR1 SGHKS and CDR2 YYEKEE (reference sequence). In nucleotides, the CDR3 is TGTGCCAGCAGCTTGGGACAGGGACGAGAGACCCAGTACTTC. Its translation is CASSLGQGRETQYF. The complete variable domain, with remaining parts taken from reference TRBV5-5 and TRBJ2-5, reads DAGVTQSPTHLIKTRGQQVTLRCSPISGHKSVSWYQQVLGQGPQFIFQYYEKEERGRGNFPDRFSARQFPNYSSELNVNALLLGDSALYLCASSLGQGRETQYFGPGTRLLVL.

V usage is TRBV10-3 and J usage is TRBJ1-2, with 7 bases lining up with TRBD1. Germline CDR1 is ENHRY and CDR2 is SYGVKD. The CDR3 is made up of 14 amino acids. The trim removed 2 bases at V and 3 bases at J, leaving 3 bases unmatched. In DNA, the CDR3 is TGTGCCATCAGTGAGGGGGACAGCTACTATGGCTACACCTTC. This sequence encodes CAISEGDSYYGYTF.

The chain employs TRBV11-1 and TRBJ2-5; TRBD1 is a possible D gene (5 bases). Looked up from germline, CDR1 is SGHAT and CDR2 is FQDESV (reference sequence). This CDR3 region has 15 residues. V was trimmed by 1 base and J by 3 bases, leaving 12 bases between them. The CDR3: CASSLVPNRKETQYF. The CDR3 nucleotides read TGTGCCAGCAGCTTAGTACCTAACAGGAAAGAGACCCAGTACTTC.

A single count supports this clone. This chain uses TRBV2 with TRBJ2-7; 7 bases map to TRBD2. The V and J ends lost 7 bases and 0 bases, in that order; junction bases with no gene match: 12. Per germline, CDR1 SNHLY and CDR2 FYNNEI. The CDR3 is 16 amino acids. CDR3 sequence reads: CASTILGGENSYEQYF. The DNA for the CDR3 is TGTGCCAGCACCATCCTGGGGGGGGAGAACTCCTACGAGCAGTACTTC.

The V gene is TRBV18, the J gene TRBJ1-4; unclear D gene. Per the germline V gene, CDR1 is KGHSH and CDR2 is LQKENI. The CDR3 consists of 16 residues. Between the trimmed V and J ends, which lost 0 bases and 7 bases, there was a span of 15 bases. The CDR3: CASSPPARGSFEKLFF. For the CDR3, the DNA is TGTGCCAGCTCACCACCGGCTCGGGGAAGTTTTGAAAAACTGTTTTTT. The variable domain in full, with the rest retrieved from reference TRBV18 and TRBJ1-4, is NAGVMQNPRHLVRRRGQEARLRCSPMKGHSHVYWYRQLPEEGLKFMVYLQKENIIDESGMPKERFSAEFPKEGPSILRIQQVVRGDSAAYFCASSPPARGSFEKLFFGSGTQLSVL.

CDR3 amino acids: CATSGQPTGTSSSYEQYF. The CDR3 DNA reads as TGTGCCACCAGTGGCCAGCCTACCGGGACAAGCAGCTCCTACGAGCAGTACTTC. The rearrangement links TRBV24-1 to TRBJ2-7; D is possibly TRBD1 (6 bases). This CDR3 spans 18 amino acids. CDR1 KGHDR and CDR2 SFDVKD come from the germline V gene. Trimming pared 5 bases from V and 0 bases from J, leaving 22 bases between.

The DNA of the CDR3 is TGTGCCAGCAGACCTTCCCGGGACAGGATGAGGGGGACCCAGTACTTC. It encodes CASRPSRDRMRGTQYF. The chain links TRBV7-9 to TRBJ2-5, with TRBD1 matching over 8 bases. The germline gives CDR1 SEHNR, CDR2 FQNEAQ (reference sequence). Trimming cost V 6 bases and J 7 bases; bases outside gene matches: 16. This CDR3 contains 16 residues. Looking up the rest from reference TRBV7-9 and TRBJ2-5 gives the full variable domain: DTGVSQNPRHKITKRGQNVTFRCDPISEHNRLYWYRQTLGQGPEFLTYFQNEAQLEKSRLLSDRFSAERPKGSFSTLEIQRTEQGDSAMYLCASRPSRDRMRGTQYFGPGTRLLVL.

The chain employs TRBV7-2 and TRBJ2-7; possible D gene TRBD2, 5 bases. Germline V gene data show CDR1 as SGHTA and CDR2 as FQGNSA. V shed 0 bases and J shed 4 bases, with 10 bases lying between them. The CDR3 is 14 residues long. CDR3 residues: CASSLALTGYEQYF. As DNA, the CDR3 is TGTGCCAGCAGCTTAGCGCTTACGGGGTACGAGCAGTACTTC.

The CDR3 loop reads CASSPRPAEMTELFF. In DNA form, the CDR3 reads TGTGCCAGCTCACCAAGGCCGGCGGAAATGACAGAACTGTTTTTT. The chain employs TRBV18 and TRBJ1-4; weak D call: TRBD1 (5 bases). The V gene's germline CDR1 is KGHSH and CDR2 LQKENI. The CDR3 has 15 amino acids. The ends were cut back, 2 bases at V and 12 bases at J, with 19 bases in the middle.

CDR3 loop: CASSVGLAGGRDTQYF. The CDR3 nucleotides are TGTGCCAGCAGCGTGGGACTAGCGGGGGGAAGGGATACGCAGTATTTT. V is TRBV9 and J is TRBJ2-3; 15 nucleotides agree with TRBD2. Germline V lookup: CDR1 SGDLS, CDR2 YYNGEE. The CDR3 runs to 16 residues. Unmatched junction bases numbered 4, after V lost 2 bases and J lost 6 bases.

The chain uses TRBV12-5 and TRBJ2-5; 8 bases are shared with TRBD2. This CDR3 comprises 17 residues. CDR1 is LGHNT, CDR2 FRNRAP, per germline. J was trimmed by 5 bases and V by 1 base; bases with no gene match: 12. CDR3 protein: CASGLGDGGVYMETQYF. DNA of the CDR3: TGTGCTAGTGGTTTGGGCGACGGGGGGGTATACATGGAGACCCAGTACTTC. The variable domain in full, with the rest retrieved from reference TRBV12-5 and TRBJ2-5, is DARVTQTPRHKVTEMGQEVTMRCQPILGHNTVFWYRQTMMQGLELLAYFRNRAPLDDSGMPKDRFSAEMPDATLATLKIQPSEPRDSAVYFCASGLGDGGVYMETQYFGPGTRLLVL.

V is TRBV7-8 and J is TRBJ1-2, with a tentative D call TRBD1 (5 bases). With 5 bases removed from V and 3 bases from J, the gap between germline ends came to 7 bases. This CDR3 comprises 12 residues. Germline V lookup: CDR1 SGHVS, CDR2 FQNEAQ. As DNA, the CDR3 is TGTGCCAGCAGCCACAGGTACTATGGCTACACCTTC. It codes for CASSHRYYGYTF.

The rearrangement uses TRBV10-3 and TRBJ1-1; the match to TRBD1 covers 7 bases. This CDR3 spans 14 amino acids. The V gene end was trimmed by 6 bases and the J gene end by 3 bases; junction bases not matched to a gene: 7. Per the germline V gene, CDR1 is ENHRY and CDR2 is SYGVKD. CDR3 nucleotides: TGTGCCATCAGCCACAGGGGAAGGTACACTGAAGCTTTCTTT. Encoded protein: CAISHRGRYTEAFF.

CDR3 region: CATSQRTGANEQFF. DNA of the CDR3: TGTGCCACCAGTCAGAGGACAGGGGCTAACGAGCAGTTCTTC. This chain links TRBV24-1 with TRBJ2-1; TRBD1 matches at 9 bases. V trimming: 6 bases; J trimming: 10 bases; junction bases outside the gene matches: 9. Germline V gives CDR1 KGHDR, CDR2 SFDVKD. CDR3 size: 14 residues.

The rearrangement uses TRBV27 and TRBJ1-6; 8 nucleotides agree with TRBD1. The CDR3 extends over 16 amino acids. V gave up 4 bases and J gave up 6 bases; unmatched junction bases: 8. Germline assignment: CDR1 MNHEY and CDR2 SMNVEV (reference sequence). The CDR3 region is CASSSFSGGRNSPLHF. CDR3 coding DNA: TGTGCCAGCAGTTCATTTTCAGGGGGCCGTAATTCACCCCTCCACTTT.

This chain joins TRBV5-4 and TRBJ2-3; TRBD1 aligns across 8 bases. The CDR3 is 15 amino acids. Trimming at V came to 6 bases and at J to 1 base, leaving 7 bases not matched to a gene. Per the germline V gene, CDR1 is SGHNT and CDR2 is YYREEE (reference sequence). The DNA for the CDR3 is TGTGCCAGCACGATTCAGGGGGCCGGCACAGATACGCAGTATTTT. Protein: CASTIQGAGTDTQYF.

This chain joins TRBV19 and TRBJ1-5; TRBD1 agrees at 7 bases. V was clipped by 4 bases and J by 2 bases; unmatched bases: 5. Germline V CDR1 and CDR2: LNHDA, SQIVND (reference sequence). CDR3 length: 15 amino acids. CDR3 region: CASSKYRGRNQPQHF. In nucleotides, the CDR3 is TGTGCCAGTAGTAAATACAGGGGACGCAATCAGCCCCAGCATTTT.

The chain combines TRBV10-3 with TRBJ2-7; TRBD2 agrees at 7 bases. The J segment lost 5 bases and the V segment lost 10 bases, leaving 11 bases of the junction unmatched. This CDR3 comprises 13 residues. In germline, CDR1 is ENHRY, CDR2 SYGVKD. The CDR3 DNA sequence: TGTGCCACTGAGCGGGGCGGTTGGGACGAGCAGTACTTC. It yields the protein CATERGGWDEQYF.

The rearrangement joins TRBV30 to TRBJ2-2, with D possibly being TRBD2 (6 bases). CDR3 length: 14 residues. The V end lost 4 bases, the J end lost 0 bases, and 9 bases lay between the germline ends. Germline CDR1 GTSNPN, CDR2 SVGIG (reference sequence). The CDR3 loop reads CAWTRGTNTGELFF. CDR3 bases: TGTGCCTGGACCCGCGGGACGAACACCGGGGAGCTGTTTTTT.

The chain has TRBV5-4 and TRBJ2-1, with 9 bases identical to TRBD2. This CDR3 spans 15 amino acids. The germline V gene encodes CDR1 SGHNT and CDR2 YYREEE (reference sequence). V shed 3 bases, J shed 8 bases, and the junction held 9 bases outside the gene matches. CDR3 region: CASSWTASGVYEQFF. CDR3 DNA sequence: TGTGCCAGCAGCTGGACGGCTAGCGGGGTCTATGAGCAGTTCTTC.

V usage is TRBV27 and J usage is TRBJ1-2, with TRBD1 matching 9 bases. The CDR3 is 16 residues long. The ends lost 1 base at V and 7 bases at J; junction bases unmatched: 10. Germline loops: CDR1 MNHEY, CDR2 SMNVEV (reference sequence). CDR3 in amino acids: CASSLWGPGQGSGYTF. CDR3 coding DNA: TGTGCCAGCAGTTTATGGGGACCGGGACAGGGTTCTGGCTACACCTTC.